Listed here are 15 T cell receptor beta chains from one sample, sequenced in a study of early T cells in non-severe SARS-CoV-2 infection listed by TCRdb under 2021. The library came from 5' RACE. Instrument on record: NextSeq 500. The public reads were run again by TCRdb, first through fastp at Q25 and then through MiXCR, and only productive beta chains were kept. Records with the same CDR3 protein are collapsed into one entry carrying the most frequent genes and DNA. The sample profile shows roughly 56,000 distinct CDR3 sequences; roughly 12% of them were found once. Of the sample, 9.5% to 10% falls within the top ten clones. The specimen sequenced was whole blood. The receptors were sampled from an adult who was a healthcare worker with PCR-confirmed SARS-CoV-2 infection or an uninfected control (not recorded which).

In its sample, this clonotype was seen many times. The CDR3, as DNA: TGCGCCAGCAGCCACCCTCCGGGACTCCTCACATACACAGATACGCAGTATTTT. It specifies CASSHPPGLLTYTDTQYF. The chain links TRBV4-1 to TRBJ2-3; perhaps TRBD2 as D (6 bases). The germline CDR1 and CDR2 sequences are MGHRA and YSYEKL. V was shortened by 3 bases and J by 2 bases, with 21 bases between the two germline ends. The CDR3 has 18 residues.

In this sample, this clonotype turned up many times. The rearrangement uses TRBV7-2 and TRBJ2-3; TRBD2 agrees at 9 bases. CDR1 SGHTA and CDR2 FQGNSA come from the germline V gene. The CDR3 is 16 amino acids. The J segment lost 4 bases and the V segment lost 5 bases, leaving 10 bases of the junction unmatched. Here the CDR3 reads CASSIRSGSWADTQYF. In nucleotides, the CDR3 is TGTGCCAGCAGCATCCGTAGCGGGAGCTGGGCAGATACGCAGTATTTT. The full variable domain, completed using reference TRBV7-2 and TRBJ2-3, is GAGVSQSPSNKVTEKGKDVELRCDPISGHTALYWYRQSLGQGLEFLIYFQGNSAPDKSGLPSDRFSAERTGGSVSTLTIQRTQQEDSAVYLCASSIRSGSWADTQYFGPGTRLTVL.

The chain employs TRBV2 and TRBJ2-2; D perhaps matches TRBD2 (5 bases). Germline CDR1 is SNHLY and CDR2 is FYNNEI. The CDR3 has 14 residues. Trimming removed 6 bases from V and 6 bases from J, with 14 bases in between. This CDR3 reads CASSVKLAAGELFF. The CDR3 nucleotides read TGTGCCAGCAGCGTAAAGCTAGCCGCCGGGGAGCTGTTTTTT.

A word on this clonotype: The junction departs from the called germline gene at one end, perhaps through a read error. J is TRBJ1-2 and V is TRBV6-5, with D perhaps TRBD1 (6 bases). CDR1 and CDR2 (germline): MNHEY, SVGAGI. The CDR3 has 11 amino acids. As DNA, the CDR3 is TGTGCCAGCACCAGGGGCTATGGCTACTCCTTC. This gives the protein CASTRGYGYSF.

This clonotype has a count of ten or more. J is TRBJ2-3 and V is TRBV9; tentative D call: TRBD1 (6 bases). The CDR3 sequence is 16 residues long. The germline V and J ends were trimmed by 3 bases and 0 bases, with 14 bases remaining between them. CDR1 SGDLS and CDR2 YYNGEE come from the germline V gene. The CDR3 is CASSATGTPSTDTQYF. For the CDR3, the DNA is TGTGCCAGCAGCGCAACCGGGACACCAAGCACAGATACGCAGTATTTT.

The J gene is TRBJ2-1, the V gene TRBV20-1; 13 bases align to TRBD2. This CDR3 is built from 17 residues. Trimming took 0 bases from V and 3 from J; bases not matched to a gene: 5. The germline V gene encodes CDR1 DFQATT and CDR2 SNEGSKA (reference sequence). The CDR3 spells CSARDLGTSGIYNEQFF. In nucleotides, the CDR3 is TGCAGTGCTAGAGATCTGGGGACTAGCGGGATCTACAATGAGCAGTTCTTC.

Regarding this clonotype: This clone may be a read error of a much larger clone one base away. The V call is TRBV28, the J call TRBJ1-1; 8 nucleotides agree with TRBD1. This CDR3 region has 15 residues. V lost 5 bases to trimming and J lost 3 bases; unmatched junction nucleotides: 8. Germline V gene lookup returns CDR1 MDHEN and CDR2 SYDVKM. CDR3 sequence reads: CASSPDRVQDTEAFF. In nucleotides, the CDR3 is TGTGCCAGCAGTCCGGACAGGGTGCAGGACACTGAAGCTTTCTTT. Looking up the rest from reference TRBV28 and TRBJ1-1 gives the full variable domain: DVKVTQSSRYLVKRTGEKVFLECVQDMDHENMFWYRQDPGLGLRLIYFSYDVKMKEKGDIPEGYSVSREKKERFSLILESASTNQTSMYLCASSPDRVQDTEAFFGQGTRLTVV.

This clonotype showed up many times. The chain uses TRBV19 and TRBJ1-1, with D uncertain. The CDR3 spans 11 residues. Between the trimmed V and J ends, which lost 6 bases and 6 bases, there was a span of 8 bases. Germline-derived CDR1 and CDR2 are LNHDA and SQIVND (reference sequence). CDR3 bases: TGTGCCAGTAGCACCCCCGCTGAAGCTTTCTTT. It specifies CASSTPAEAFF.

V is TRBV6-6 and J is TRBJ1-4; no definite D call. CDR1 and CDR2 (germline): MNHNY, SVGAGI (reference sequence). CDR3 length equals 13 residues. Trimming stripped 0 bases from V and 5 bases from J, with 4 bases between. The chain's CDR3 is CASSYSDNEKLFF. Here the CDR3 DNA reads TGTGCCAGCAGTTACTCGGACAATGAAAAACTGTTTTTT.

This chain joins TRBV4-1 and TRBJ2-7, with TRBD1 matching over 9 bases. Germline CDR1 and CDR2: MGHRA and YSYEKL. The CDR3 is made up of 15 amino acids. The ends lost 10 bases at V and 2 bases at J; junction bases unmatched: 12. The CDR3 loop reads CATKEGQGGTYEQYF. In DNA form, the CDR3 reads TGCGCCACCAAGGAGGGACAGGGTGGCACCTACGAGCAGTACTTC.

J is TRBJ2-1 and V is TRBV6-1; 13 bases are a match to TRBD2. Trimming cost V 5 bases and J 14 bases; bases outside gene matches: 9. The CDR3 covers 14 residues. Germline V gene sequence: CDR1 MNHNS, CDR2 SASEGT. Here the CDR3 DNA reads TGTGCCAGCAGTAACCGTGGACTAGCGGGAGAGAAGTTCTTC. Protein product: CASSNRGLAGEKFF.

This clonotype was counted a few times. The J gene is TRBJ2-1, the V gene TRBV9; tentatively, D is TRBD2 (5 bases). CDR1 is SGDLS and CDR2 is YYNGEE in the germline V gene. The CDR3 loop spans 17 amino acids. With 4 bases removed from V and 0 bases from J, the gap between germline ends came to 17 bases. The CDR3 nucleotides read TGTGCCAGCAGCACCTCTAGCACCTCCAGCTCCTACAATGAGCAGTTCTTC. Translating gives CASSTSSTSSSYNEQFF.

The chain couples TRBV4-1 to TRBJ1-6, with D tentatively TRBD1 (6 bases). In germline, CDR1 is MGHRA, CDR2 YSYEKL. The V end lost 2 bases, the J end lost 8 bases, and 19 bases lay between the germline ends. The CDR3 covers 17 residues. CDR3 protein: CASSQMATQGTHSPLHF. CDR3 coding DNA: TGCGCCAGCAGCCAAATGGCAACGCAGGGGACACATTCACCCCTCCACTTT.

In its sample, this clonotype was seen a few times. This chain joins TRBV29-1 and TRBJ2-7; TRBD2 might be the D (6 bases). Trimming removed 7 bases at V and 1 base at J, with 8 bases between. The germline V gene encodes CDR1 SQVTM and CDR2 ANQGSEA. The CDR3 contains 11 residues. The CDR3 DNA reads as TGCAGCGCCAGCGGGTCCTACGAGCAGTACTTC. Protein: CSASGSYEQYF.

This clonotype was counted many times. The genes are TRBV20-1 and TRBJ1-4; D gene uncertain. The CDR3 spans 13 residues. Germline V gene lookup returns CDR1 DFQATT and CDR2 SNEGSKA (reference sequence). V lost 6 bases to trimming and J lost 0 bases, with 8 bases between them. The CDR3 is CSAKRATNEKLFF. As DNA, the CDR3 is TGCAGTGCCAAGAGGGCAACTAATGAAAAACTGTTTTTT.